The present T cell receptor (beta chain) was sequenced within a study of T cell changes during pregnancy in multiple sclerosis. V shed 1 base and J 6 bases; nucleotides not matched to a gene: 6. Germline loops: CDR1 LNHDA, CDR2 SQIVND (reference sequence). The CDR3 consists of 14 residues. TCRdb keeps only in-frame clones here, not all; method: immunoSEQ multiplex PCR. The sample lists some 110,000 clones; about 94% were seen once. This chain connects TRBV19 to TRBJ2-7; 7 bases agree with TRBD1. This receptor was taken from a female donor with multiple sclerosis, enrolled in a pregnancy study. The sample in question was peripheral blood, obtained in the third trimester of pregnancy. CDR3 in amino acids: CASSIGRQGVEQYF. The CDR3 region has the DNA TGTGCCAGTAGTATAGGCAGACAGGGCGTCGAGCAGTACTTC.